This section outlines one T cell receptor (beta chain) sequence together with its context. Its specificity is unknown. Naive CD8 cells were CD45RO-negative, positively selected for CCR7, excluding terminally differentiated effector memory CD45RA+ cells. Genomic DNA per cell subset filled all wells of several immunoSEQ plates. Here immunoSEQ multiplex PCR was the method, and the copy in TCRdb shows in-frame clones only, minus some. The data contain roughly 600,000 clones, nearly 98% of them singletons. V lost 6 bases and J lost 6; bases outside the gene matches: 9. Germline V gene sequence: CDR1 MNHEY, CDR2 SMNVEV (reference sequence). The CDR3 spans 14 residues. This sample was taken from a study of shared clonotypes between healthy human individuals. Study results and caveats: In contrast to clonotypes shared by all four donors, non-shared clonotypes had lower generation probabilities.

The origin of this receptor is a man younger than 45 in good health. The rearrangement links TRBV27 to TRBJ2-7, with 9 bases identical to TRBD1. Sequencing used naive CD8+ T cells sorted from blood. CDR3 protein: CASRGSGTGPEQYF. In DNA form, the CDR3 reads TGTGCCAGCAGGGGATCGGGGACAGGGCCCGAGCAGTACTTC.